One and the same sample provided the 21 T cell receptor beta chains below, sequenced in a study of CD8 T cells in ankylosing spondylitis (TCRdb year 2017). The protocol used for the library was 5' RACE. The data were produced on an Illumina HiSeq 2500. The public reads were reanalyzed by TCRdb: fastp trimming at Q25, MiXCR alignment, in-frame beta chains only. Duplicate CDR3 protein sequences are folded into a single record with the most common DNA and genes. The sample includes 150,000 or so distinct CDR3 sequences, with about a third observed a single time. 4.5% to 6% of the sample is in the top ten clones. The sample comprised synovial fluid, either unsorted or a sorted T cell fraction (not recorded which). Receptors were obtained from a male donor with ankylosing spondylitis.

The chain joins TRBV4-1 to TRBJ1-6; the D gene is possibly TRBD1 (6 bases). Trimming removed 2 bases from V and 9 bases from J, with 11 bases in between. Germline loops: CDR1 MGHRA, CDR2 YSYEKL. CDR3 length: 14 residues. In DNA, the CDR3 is TGCGCCAGCAGCCAATCGGGGGCGCGTTCACCCCTCCACTTT. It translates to CASSQSGARSPLHF.

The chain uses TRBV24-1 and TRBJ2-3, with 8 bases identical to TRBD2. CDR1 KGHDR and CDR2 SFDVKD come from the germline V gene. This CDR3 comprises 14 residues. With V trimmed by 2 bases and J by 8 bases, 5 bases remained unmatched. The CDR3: CATSDSRGVGTQYF. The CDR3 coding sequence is TGTGCCACCAGTGATTCGCGGGGGGTAGGTACGCAGTATTTT.

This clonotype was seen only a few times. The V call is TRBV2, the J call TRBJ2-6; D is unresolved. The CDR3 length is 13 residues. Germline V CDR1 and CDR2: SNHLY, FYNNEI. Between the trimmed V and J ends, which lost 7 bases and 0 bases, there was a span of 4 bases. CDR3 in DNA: TGTGCCAGCACTCTCTCTGGGGCCAACGTCCTGACTTTC. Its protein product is CASTLSGANVLTF.

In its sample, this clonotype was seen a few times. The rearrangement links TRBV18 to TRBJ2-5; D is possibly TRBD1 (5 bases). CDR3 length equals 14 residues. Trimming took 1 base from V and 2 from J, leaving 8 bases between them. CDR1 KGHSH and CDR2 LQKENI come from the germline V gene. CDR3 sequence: CASSPRGGQETQYF. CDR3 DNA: TGTGCCAGCTCACCACGGGGCGGACAAGAGACCCAGTACTTC.

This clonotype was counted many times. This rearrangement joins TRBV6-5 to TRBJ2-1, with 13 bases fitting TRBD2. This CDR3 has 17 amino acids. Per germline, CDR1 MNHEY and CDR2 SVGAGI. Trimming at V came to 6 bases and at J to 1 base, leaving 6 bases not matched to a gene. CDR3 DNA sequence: TGTGCCAGCAGGTCTACTAGCGGGAGGGAATCCTACAATGAGCAGTTCTTC. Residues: CASRSTSGRESYNEQFF.

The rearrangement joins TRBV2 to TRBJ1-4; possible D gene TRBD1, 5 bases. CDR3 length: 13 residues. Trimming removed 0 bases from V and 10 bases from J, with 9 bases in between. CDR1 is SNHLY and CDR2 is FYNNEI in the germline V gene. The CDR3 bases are TGTGCCAGCAGTGAAGCGGGAAGGGGAAAACTGTTTTTT. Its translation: CASSEAGRGKLFF.

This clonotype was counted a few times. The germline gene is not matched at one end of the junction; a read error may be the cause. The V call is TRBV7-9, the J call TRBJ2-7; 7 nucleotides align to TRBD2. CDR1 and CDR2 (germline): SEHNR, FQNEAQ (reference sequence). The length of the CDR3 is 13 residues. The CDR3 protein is CASSLAASYEQYF. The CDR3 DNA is TGTGCCAGCAGCCTAGCGGCTTCCTACGAGCAGTACTTC.

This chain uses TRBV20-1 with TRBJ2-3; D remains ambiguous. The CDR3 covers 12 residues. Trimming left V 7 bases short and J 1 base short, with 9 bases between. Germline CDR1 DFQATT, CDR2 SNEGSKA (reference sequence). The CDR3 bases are TGCAGTGTGCCTAGTGGCACAGATACGCAGTATTTT. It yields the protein CSVPSGTDTQYF.

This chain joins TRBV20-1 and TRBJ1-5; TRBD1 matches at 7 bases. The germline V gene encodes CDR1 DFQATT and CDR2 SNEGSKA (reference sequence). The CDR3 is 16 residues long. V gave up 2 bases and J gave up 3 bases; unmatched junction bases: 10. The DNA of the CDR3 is TGCAGTGCTAGACGTCGGGACAGCTCCGACAATCAGCCCCAGCATTTT. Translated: CSARRRDSSDNQPQHF.

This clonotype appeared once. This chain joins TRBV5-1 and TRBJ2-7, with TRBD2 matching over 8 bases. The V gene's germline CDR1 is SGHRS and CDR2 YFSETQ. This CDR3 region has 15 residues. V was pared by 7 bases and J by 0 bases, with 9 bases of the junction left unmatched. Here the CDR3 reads CASGLSGMLSYEQYF. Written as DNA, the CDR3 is TGCGCCAGCGGGCTTAGCGGGATGCTCTCCTACGAGCAGTACTTC.

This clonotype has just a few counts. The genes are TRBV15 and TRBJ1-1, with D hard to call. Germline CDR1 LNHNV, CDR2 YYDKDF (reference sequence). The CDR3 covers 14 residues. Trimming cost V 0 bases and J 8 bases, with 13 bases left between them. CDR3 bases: TGTGCCACCAGCAGAGATCGCGGGAATAGGGAAGCTTTCTTT. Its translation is CATSRDRGNREAFF.

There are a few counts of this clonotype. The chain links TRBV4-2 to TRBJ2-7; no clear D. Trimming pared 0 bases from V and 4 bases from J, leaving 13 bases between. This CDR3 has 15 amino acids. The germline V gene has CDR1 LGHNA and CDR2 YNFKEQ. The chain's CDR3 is CASSQDPSDGYEQYF. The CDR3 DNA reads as TGTGCCAGCAGCCAAGATCCCTCCGACGGTTACGAGCAGTACTTC.

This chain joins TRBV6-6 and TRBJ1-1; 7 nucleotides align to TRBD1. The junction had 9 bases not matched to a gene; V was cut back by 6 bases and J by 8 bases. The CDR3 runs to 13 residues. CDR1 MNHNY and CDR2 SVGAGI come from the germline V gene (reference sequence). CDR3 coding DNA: TGTGCCAGCAGCAACGGACAGGTCCTCGAAGCTTTCTTT. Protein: CASSNGQVLEAFF.

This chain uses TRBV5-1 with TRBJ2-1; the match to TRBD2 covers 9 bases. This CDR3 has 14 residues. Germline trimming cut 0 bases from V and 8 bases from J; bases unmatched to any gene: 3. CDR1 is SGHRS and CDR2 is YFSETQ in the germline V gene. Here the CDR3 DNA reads TGCGCCAGCAGCTTGGTGGTAGCGGGAGATGAGCAGTTCTTC. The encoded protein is CASSLVVAGDEQFF.

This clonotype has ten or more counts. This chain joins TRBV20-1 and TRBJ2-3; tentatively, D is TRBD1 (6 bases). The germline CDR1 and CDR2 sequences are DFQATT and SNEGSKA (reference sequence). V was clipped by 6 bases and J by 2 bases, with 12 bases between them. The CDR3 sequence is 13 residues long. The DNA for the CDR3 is TGCAGTGCAAAGGGACATAACACAGATACGCAGTATTTT. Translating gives CSAKGHNTDTQYF.

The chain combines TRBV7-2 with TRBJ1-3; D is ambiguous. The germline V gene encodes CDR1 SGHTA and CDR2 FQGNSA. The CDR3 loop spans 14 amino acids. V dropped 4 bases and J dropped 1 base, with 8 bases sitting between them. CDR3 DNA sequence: TGTGCCAGCAGCTCCTTCCGGTCTGGAAACACCATATATTTT. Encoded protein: CASSSFRSGNTIYF.

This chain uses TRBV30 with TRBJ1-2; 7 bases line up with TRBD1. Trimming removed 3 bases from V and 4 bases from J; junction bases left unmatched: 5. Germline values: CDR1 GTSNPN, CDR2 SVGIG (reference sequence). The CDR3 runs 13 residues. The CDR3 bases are TGTGCCTGGAGCGCCGACAGGGCCTATGGCTACACCTTC. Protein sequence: CAWSADRAYGYTF.

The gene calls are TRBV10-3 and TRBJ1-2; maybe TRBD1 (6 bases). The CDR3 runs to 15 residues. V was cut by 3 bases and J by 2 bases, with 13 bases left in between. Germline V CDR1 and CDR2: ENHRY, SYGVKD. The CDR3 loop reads CAISDSGTTNYGYTF. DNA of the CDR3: TGTGCCATCAGTGATTCCGGGACAACCAACTATGGCTACACCTTC.

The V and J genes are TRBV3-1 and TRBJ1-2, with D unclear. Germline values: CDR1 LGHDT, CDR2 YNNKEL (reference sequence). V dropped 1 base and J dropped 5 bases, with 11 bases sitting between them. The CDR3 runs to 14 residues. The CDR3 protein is CASSQVGRLYGYTF. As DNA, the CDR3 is TGTGCCAGCAGCCAAGTAGGCCGCTTATATGGCTACACCTTC. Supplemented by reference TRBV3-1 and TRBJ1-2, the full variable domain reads DTAVSQTPKYLVTQMGNDKSIKCEQNLGHDTMYWYKQDSKKFLKIMFSYNNKELIINETVPNRFSPKSPDKAHLNLHINSLELGDSAVYFCASSQVGRLYGYTFGSGTRLTVV.

The CDR3 loop reads CASSLAPGTYNEQFF. As DNA, the CDR3 is TGCGCCAGCAGCTTGGCCCCCGGAACCTACAATGAGCAGTTCTTC. V usage is TRBV5-1 and J usage is TRBJ2-1; D uncertain. CDR1 SGHRS and CDR2 YFSETQ come from the germline V gene. The CDR3 is made up of 15 amino acids. V lost 0 bases and J lost 2, with 9 bases in between.

CDR3 loop: CASSGSQETQYF. The CDR3 DNA is TGCGCCAGCAGTGGCAGCCAAGAGACCCAGTACTTC. The chain uses TRBV5-1 and TRBJ2-5; no definite D call. CDR3 length: 12 residues. CDR1 is SGHRS, CDR2 YFSETQ, per germline. Trimming shortened V by 5 bases and J by 1 base, and 6 bases separated the two germline ends.